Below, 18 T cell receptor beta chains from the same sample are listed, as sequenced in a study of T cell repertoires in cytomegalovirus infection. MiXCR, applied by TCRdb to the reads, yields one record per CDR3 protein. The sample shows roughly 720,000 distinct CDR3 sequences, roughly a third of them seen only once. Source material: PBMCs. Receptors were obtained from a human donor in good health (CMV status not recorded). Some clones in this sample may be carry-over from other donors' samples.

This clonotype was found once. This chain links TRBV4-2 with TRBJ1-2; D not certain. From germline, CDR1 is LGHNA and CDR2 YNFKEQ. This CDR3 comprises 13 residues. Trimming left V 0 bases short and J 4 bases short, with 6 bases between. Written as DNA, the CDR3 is TGTGCCAGCAGCCAAGAGCCTATCTATGGCTACACCTTC. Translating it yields CASSQEPIYGYTF.

CDR3: CASSPAGTGYEKLFF. DNA of the CDR3: TGTGCCAGCAGTCCAGCCGGGACAGGGTATGAAAAACTGTTTTTT. This chain joins TRBV12-3 or TRBV12-4 and TRBJ1-4; TRBD1 aligns across 9 bases. This CDR3 has 15 residues. Trimming cost V 5 bases and J 6 bases; bases outside gene matches: 7.

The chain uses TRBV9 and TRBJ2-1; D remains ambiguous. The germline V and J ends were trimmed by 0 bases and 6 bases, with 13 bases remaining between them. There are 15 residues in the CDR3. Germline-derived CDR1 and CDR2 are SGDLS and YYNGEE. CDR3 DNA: TGTGCCAGCAGCGTAGAGGGTGGCCAATCCAATGAGCAGTTCTTC. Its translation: CASSVEGGQSNEQFF.

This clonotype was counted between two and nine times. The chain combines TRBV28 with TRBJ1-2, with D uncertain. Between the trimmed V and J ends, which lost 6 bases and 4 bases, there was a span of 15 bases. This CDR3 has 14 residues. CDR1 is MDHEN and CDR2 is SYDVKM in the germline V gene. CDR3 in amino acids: CASSGESDGYGYTF. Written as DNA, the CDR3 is TGTGCCAGCAGCGGGGAGTCGGACGGCTATGGCTACACCTTC.

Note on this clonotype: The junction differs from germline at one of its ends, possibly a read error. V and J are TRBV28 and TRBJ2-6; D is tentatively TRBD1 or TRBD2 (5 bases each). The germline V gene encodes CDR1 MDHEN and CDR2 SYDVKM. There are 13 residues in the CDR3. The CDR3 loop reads CASSNHGANVLPF. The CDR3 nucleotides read TGTGCCAGCAGTAATCACGGGGCCAACGTCCTGCCTTTC.

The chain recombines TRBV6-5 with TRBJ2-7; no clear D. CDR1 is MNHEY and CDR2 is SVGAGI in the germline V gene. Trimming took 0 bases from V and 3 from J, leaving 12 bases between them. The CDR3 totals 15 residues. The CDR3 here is CASSYSRPGVYEQYF. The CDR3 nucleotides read TGTGCCAGCAGTTACTCGAGGCCAGGCGTCTACGAGCAGTACTTC.

CDR3 coding DNA: TGTGCCAGCAGTTCCGGACTAGCGGGTCCCCCATGGGAGACCCAGTACTTC. It is translated as CASSSGLAGPPWETQYF. The V call is TRBV2, the J call TRBJ2-5, with TRBD2 matching over 11 bases. Trimming took 5 bases from V and 5 from J; bases not matched to a gene: 13. Germline V gene lookup returns CDR1 SNHLY and CDR2 FYNNEI. The CDR3 length is 17 residues.

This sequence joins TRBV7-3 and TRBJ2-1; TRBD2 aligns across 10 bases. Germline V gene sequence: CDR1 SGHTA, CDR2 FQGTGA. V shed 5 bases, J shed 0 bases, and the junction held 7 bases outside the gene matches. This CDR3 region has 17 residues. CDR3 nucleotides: TGTGCCAGCAGCCCGACGAAGCGGGGGGGCTCCTACAATGAGCAGTTCTTC. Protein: CASSPTKRGGSYNEQFF.

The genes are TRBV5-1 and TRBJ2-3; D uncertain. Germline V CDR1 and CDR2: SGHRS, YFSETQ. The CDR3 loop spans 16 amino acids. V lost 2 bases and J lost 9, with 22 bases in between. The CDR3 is CASSFGQPSPLETQYF. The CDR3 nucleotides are TGCGCCAGCAGCTTTGGGCAGCCTTCCCCCCTGGAGACGCAGTATTTT.

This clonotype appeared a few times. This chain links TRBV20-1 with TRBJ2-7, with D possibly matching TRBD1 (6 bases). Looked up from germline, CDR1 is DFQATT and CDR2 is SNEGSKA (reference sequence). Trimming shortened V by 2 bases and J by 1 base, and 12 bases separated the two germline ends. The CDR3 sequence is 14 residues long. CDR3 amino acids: CSARLQGLSYEQYF. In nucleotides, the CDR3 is TGCAGTGCTAGACTACAGGGCCTTTCCTACGAGCAGTACTTC.

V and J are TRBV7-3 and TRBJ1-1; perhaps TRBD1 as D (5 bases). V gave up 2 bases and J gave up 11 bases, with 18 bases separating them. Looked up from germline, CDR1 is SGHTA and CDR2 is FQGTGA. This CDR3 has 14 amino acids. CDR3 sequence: CASSLAGGGSDAFF. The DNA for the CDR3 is TGTGCCAGCAGCTTAGCGGGGGGGGGGTCGGATGCTTTCTTT.

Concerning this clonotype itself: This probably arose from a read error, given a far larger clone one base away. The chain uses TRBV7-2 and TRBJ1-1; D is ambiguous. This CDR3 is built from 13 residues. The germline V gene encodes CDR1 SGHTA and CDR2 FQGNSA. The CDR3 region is CASSLRRNTESFF. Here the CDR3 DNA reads TGTGCCAGCAGCTTAAGGAGGAACACTGAATCTTTCTTT.

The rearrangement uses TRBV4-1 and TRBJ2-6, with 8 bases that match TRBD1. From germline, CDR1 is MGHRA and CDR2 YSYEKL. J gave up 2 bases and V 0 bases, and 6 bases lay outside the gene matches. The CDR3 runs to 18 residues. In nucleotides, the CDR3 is TGCGCCAGCAGCCAAGAGCGGCAGGGGGCCACTGGGGCCAACGTCCTGACTTTC. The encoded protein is CASSQERQGATGANVLTF.

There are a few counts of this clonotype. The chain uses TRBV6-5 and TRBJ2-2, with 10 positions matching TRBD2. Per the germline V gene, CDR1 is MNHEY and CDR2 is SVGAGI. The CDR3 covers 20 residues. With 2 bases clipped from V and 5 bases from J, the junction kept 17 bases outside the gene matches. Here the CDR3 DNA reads TGTGCCAGCAGTTACCCGCCAGGGCTAACTAGCGGGGCGACTACCGGGGAGCTGTTTTTT. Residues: CASSYPPGLTSGATTGELFF.

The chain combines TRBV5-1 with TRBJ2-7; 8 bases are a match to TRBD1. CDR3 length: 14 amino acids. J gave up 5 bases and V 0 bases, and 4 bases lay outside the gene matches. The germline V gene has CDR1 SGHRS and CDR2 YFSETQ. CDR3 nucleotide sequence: TGCGCCAGCAGCTTGGAGGACAGGGTACACGAGCAGTACTTC. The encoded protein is CASSLEDRVHEQYF.

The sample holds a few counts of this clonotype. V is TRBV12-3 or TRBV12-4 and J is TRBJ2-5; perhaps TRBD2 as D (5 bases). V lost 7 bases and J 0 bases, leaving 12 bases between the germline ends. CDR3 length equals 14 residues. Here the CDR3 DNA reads TGTGCCAGCACAACTAGTCCTTACCAAGAGACCCAGTACTTC. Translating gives CASTTSPYQETQYF.

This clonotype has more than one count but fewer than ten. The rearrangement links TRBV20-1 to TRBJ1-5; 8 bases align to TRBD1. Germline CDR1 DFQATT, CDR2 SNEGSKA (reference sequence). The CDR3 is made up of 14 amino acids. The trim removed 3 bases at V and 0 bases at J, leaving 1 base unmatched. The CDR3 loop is CSARDRVSNQPQHF. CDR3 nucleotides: TGCAGTGCTAGGGACAGGGTTAGCAATCAGCCCCAGCATTTT.

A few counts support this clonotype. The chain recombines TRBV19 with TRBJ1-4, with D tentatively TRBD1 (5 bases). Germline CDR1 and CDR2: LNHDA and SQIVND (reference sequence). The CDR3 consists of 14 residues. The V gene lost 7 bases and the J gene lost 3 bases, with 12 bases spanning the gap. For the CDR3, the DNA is TGTGCCAGTAAACAGGATACCTCTAATGAAAAACTGTTTTTT. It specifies CASKQDTSNEKLFF. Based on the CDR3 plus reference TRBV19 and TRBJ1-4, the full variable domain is DGGITQSPKYLFRKEGQNVTLSCEQNLNHDAMYWYRQDPGQGLRLIYYSQIVNDFQKGDIAEGYSVSREKKESFPLTVTSAQKNPTAFYLCASKQDTSNEKLFFGSGTQLSVL.